The 13 T cell receptor beta chains below were found in one sample sequenced in a study of OX40 agonist ivuxolimab in advanced cancers. Assay: immunoSEQ multiplex PCR; the TCRdb copy retains only in-frame clones and omits some. The sample lists over 45,000 clones, approximately 86% seen once, with 2.8% in the top ten. The sample here was CD4+ or CD8+ T cells sorted from blood, taken in a trial of the OX40 agonist ivuxolimab. The receptors shown here come from an adult with an advanced solid tumor such as melanoma, head and neck, liver or kidney cancer.

The chain recombines TRBV27 with TRBJ2-1, with D hard to call. Deletions cut 5 bases from V and 4 bases from J, with 6 bases between. Germline assignment: CDR1 MNHEY and CDR2 SMNVEV (reference sequence). CDR3 length: 12 amino acids. This CDR3 reads CASSVGYNEQFF. DNA for the CDR3: TGTGCCAGCAGTGTGGGGTACAATGAGCAGTTCTTC.

This rearrangement joins TRBV14 to TRBJ2-5; D is undetermined. The germline gives CDR1 SGHDN, CDR2 FVKESK. This CDR3 comprises 14 residues. V lost 0 bases, J lost 2 bases, and 7 bases lay in between. CDR3 sequence reads: CASSQETWQETQYF. In DNA form, the CDR3 reads TGTGCCAGCAGCCAAGAGACTTGGCAAGAGACCCAGTACTTC.

This clone came up a few times. The genes are TRBV10-1 and TRBJ2-7; a weak D match, TRBD2 (5 bases). Trimming removed 4 bases at V and 6 bases at J, with 10 bases between. The CDR3 consists of 12 residues. Per the germline V gene, CDR1 is WNHNN and CDR2 is SYGVQD (reference sequence). Here the CDR3 DNA reads TGCGCCAGCAGTGTGTTAGGAGGCGAGCAGTACTTC. Protein: CASSVLGGEQYF.

The chain joins TRBV19 to TRBJ1-2; a possible D gene is TRBD1 (6 bases). V was cut by 5 bases and J by 4 bases, with 17 bases left in between. The CDR3 extends over 15 amino acids. The germline V gene encodes CDR1 LNHDA and CDR2 SQIVND (reference sequence). The chain's CDR3 is CASSPTQGIGYGYTF. The CDR3 DNA reads TGTGCCAGTAGTCCTACCCAGGGGATCGGCTATGGCTACACCTTC.

The count of this clone is one. The V call is TRBV4-1, the J call TRBJ2-7; 8 bases fit TRBD2. This CDR3 spans 14 amino acids. Germline V gene data show CDR1 as MGHRA and CDR2 as YSYEKL. The trim removed 4 bases at V and 6 bases at J, leaving 8 bases unmatched. The CDR3: CASSRPGGPSEQYF. As DNA, the CDR3 is TGCGCCAGCAGCCGTCCGGGAGGGCCCAGCGAGCAGTACTTC.

The CDR3: CATSRGGGQGYEQYF. CDR3 bases: TGTGCCACCAGCAGAGGGGGGGGGCAGGGCTACGAGCAGTACTTC. The chain combines TRBV15 with TRBJ2-7; maybe TRBD2 (7 bases). The V end was cut by 1 base, the J end by 3 bases, with 13 bases between. The germline gives CDR1 LNHNV, CDR2 YYDKDF (reference sequence). This CDR3 has 15 residues.

V is TRBV6-1 and J is TRBJ2-1; possible D gene TRBD1, 5 bases. The V and J ends lost 5 bases and 10 bases respectively, with 9 bases between them. Germline loops: CDR1 MNHNS, CDR2 SASEGT. CDR3 length equals 11 residues. Here the CDR3 DNA reads TGTGCCAGCAGTCACAGGACAGAGCAGTTCTTC. Encoded protein: CASSHRTEQFF.

The V call is TRBV4-3, the J call TRBJ1-2; 8 positions match TRBD1. The CDR3 is 14 amino acids. Per germline, CDR1 LGHNA and CDR2 YSLEER. V shed 2 bases and J 7 bases; nucleotides not matched to a gene: 6. CDR3 sequence: CASSQTDREGGYTF. In DNA form, the CDR3 reads TGCGCCAGCAGCCAAACGGACAGGGAGGGTGGCTACACCTTC.

The CDR3 loop is CASSQPDRVGYGYTF. The CDR3 region has the DNA TGCGCCAGCAGCCAGCCCGACAGGGTTGGCTATGGCTACACCTTC. The V and J genes are TRBV4-1 and TRBJ1-2; 7 nucleotides agree with TRBD1. V shed 3 bases, J shed 4 bases, and the junction held 8 bases outside the gene matches. The CDR3 is 15 amino acids. Germline values: CDR1 MGHRA, CDR2 YSYEKL.

The chain recombines TRBV11-2 with TRBJ2-1; no reliable D call. V was cut by 5 bases and J by 4 bases, with 9 bases left in between. Germline lookup yields CDR1 SGHAT and CDR2 FQNNGV. The CDR3 extends over 13 amino acids. CDR3 coding DNA: TGTGCCAGCAGCGAAACCCGTTACAATGAGCAGTTCTTC. Its protein is CASSETRYNEQFF.

V usage is TRBV7-2 and J usage is TRBJ2-7; D possibly corresponds to TRBD2 (6 bases). CDR1 SGHTA and CDR2 FQGNSA come from the germline V gene. The CDR3 runs 13 residues. V shed 5 bases and J shed 4 bases, with 12 bases lying between them. CDR3 residues: CASSPKTRYEQYF. The CDR3 coding sequence is TGTGCCAGCAGCCCAAAGACTAGATACGAGCAGTACTTC.

The rearrangement joins TRBV28 to TRBJ2-3, with 14 positions matching TRBD2. Trimming cost V 5 bases and J 6 bases; bases outside gene matches: 4. This CDR3 contains 15 residues. Germline V gene data show CDR1 as MDHEN and CDR2 as SYDVKM. The CDR3 is CASSPRLAGGDTQYF. Here the CDR3 DNA reads TGTGCCAGCAGTCCACGACTAGCGGGAGGGGATACGCAGTATTTT.

The chain recombines TRBV5-5 with TRBJ1-1, with TRBD1 as a possible D gene (6 bases). Per the germline V gene, CDR1 is SGHKS and CDR2 is YYEKEE (reference sequence). The V gene lost 5 bases and the J gene lost 4 bases, with 21 bases spanning the gap. CDR3 length: 16 amino acids. The CDR3 DNA sequence: TGTGCCAGCAGACCCATCCCGGGACAAAGGGGCACTGAAGCTTTCTTT. This gives the protein CASRPIPGQRGTEAFF.